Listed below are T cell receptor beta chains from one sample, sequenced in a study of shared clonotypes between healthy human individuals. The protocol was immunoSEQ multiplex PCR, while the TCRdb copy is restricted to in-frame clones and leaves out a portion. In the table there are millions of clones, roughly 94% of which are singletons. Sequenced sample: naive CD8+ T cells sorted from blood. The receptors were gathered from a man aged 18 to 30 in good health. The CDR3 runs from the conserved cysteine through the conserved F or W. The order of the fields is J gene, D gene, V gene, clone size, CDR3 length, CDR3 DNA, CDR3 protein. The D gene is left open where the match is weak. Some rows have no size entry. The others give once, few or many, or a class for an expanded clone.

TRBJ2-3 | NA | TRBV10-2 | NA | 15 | TGCGCCAGCAGTGAGCCCCCCGCAAGCACAGATACGCAGTATTTT | CASSEPPASTDTQYF
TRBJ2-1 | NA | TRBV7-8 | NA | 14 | TGTGCCAGCAGCTTAGAGACAGGTTACAATGAGCAGTTCTTC | CASSLETGYNEQFF
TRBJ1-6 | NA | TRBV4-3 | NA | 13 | TGCGCCAGCAGCCGTTCAACTGGGGACTCCCTCCACTTT | CASSRSTGDSLHF
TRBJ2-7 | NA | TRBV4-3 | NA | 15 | TGCGCCAGCAGCCAAGATCCCGCAAGCTCCTACGAGCAGTACTTC | CASSQDPASSYEQYF
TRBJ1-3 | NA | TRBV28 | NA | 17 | TGTGCCAGCAGACCGTCCCCCCCGAACAGGGATGGAAACACCATATATTTT | CASRPSPPNRDGNTIYF
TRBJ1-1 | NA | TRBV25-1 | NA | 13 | TGTGCCAGCAGTGCAGTTGTAACAGATGAAGCTTTCTTT | CASSAVVTDEAFF
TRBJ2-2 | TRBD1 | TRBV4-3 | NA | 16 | TGCGCCAGCAGCCGAGCGGAAGGAACAGGGGCCGGGGAGCTGTTTTTT | CASSRAEGTGAGELFF
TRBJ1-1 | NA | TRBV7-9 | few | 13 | TGTGCCAGCAGCTTAGACAGGAACACTGAAGCTTTCTTT | CASSLDRNTEAFF
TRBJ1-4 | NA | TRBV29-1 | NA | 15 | TGCAGCGTTGAAGATTTAGGGAACACTAGGGAAAAACTGTTTTTT | CSVEDLGNTREKLFF
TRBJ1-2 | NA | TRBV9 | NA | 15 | TGTGCCAGCAGCGGCCGGGACATGAACATCTATGGCTACACCTTC | CASSGRDMNIYGYTF
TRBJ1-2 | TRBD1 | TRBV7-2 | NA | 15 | TGTGCCAGCAGCGCGAAGGGACAGTCCTACTATGGCTACACCTTC | CASSAKGQSYYGYTF
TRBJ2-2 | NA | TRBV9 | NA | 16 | TGTGCCAGCAGCGTAGGGGTGGAACTTAACACCGGGGAGCTGTTTTTT | CASSVGVELNTGELFF
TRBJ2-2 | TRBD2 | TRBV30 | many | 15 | TGTGCCTGGAGTGGGGAGGGACTAAGGACCGGGGAGCTGTTTTTT | CAWSGEGLRTGELFF
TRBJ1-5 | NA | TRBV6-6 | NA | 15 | TGTGCCAGCAATACTAACCCCGCGGGGGATCAGCCCCAGCATTTT | CASNTNPAGDQPQHF
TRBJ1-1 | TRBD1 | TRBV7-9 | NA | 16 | TGTGCCAGCAGCTTAGCCCCGGACAGGCCGGCGGCTGAAGCTTTCTTT | CASSLAPDRPAAEAFF
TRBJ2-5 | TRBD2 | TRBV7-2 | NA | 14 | TGTGCCAGCAGTATAGCGGGGCGGGCGGAGACCCAGTACTTC | CASSIAGRAETQYF
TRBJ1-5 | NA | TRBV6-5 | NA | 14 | TGTGCCAGCAGTCCCGGGACTAGCAATCAGCCCCAGCATTTT | CASSPGTSNQPQHF
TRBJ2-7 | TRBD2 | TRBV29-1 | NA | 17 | TGCAGCGTTGAGGGGACTAGCGGGAGAGGAATGGGATACGAGCAGTACTTC | CSVEGTSGRGMGYEQYF
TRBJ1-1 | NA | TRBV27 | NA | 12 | TGTGCCAGCAGAATCGGGAACACTGAAGCTTTCTTT | CASRIGNTEAFF
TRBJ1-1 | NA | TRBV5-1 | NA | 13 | TGCGCCAGCAGGCCTCCAGGAGGCACTGAAGCTTTCTTT | CASRPPGGTEAFF
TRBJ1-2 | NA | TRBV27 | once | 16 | TGTGCCAGCAGTCCATCCCTCGGCAGCCTGATCTATGGCTACACCTTC | CASSPSLGSLIYGYTF
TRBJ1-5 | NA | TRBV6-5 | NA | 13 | TGTGCCAGCAGGGGGGGAGAGGGTCAGCCCCAGCATTTT | CASRGGEGQPQHF